The TCR beta chain described here comes from a study of tumor-infiltrating lymphocytes in oesophageal squamous cell carcinoma. TCRdb processed the PCR reads anew with MiXCR; each CDR3 protein has one entry. The table records 15,000 to 20,000 distinct CDR3 sequences, approximately 50% of them present only once. The V gene end was trimmed by 2 bases and the J gene end by 2 bases; junction bases not matched to a gene: 5. Germline V gene lookup returns CDR1 MDHEN and CDR2 SYDVKM. The CDR3 sequence is 16 residues long. This clonotype is classed as large. The J gene is TRBJ2-3, the V gene TRBV28; 9 bases line up with TRBD2. The clonotype originates from a male donor with esophageal squamous cell carcinoma. The sequencing sample was made of esophageal tumor tissue. The CDR3 DNA reads as TGTGCCAGCAGTTTAGCGGGAGGGCCATCCACAGATACGCAGTATTTT. Translating gives CASSLAGGPSTDTQYF.